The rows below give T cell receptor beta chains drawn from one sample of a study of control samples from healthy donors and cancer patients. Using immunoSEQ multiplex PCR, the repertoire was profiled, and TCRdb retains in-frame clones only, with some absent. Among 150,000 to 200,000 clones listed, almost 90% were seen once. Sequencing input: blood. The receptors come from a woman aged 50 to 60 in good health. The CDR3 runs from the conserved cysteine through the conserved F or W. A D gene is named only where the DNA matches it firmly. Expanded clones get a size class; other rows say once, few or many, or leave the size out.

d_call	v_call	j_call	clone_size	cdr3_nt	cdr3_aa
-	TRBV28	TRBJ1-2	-	TGTGCCAGCAGTGCAGGGACGGGCATGACGCAACGTAATGGCTACACCTTC	CASSAGTGMTQRNGYTF
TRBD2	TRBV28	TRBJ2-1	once	TGTGCCAGCACCCACCTAGCGGGGGGAAATGAGCAGTTCTTC	CASTHLAGGNEQFF
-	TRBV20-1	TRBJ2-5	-	TGCAGTGCTAGTGGGACGGCCCTAACCCAGTACTTC	CSASGTALTQYF
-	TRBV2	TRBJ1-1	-	TGTGCCAGCAGGGGGATCCAGGGGCGCGGCACTGAAGCTTTCTTT	CASRGIQGRGTEAFF
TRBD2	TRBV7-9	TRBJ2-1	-	TGTGCCAGCAGCTCCGGGACTAGCGATATAAATGAGCAGTTCTTC	CASSSGTSDINEQFF
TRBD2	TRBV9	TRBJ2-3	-	TGTGCCAGCAGCGTACAGGGCGGGGGGATCCCGCAGGATACGCAGTATTTT	CASSVQGGGIPQDTQYF
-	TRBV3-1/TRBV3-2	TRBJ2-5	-	TGTGCCAGCAGCTCTACCGGGCACAAAGAGACCCAGTACTTC	CASSSTGHKETQYF
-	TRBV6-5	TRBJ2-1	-	TGTGCCAGCAGATTCCGGGACCCCAACAATGAGCAGTTCTTC	CASRFRDPNNEQFF
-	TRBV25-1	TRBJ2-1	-	TGTGCCAGCAGTGCGTGGGCGGGTTCGGATGAGCAGTTCTTC	CASSAWAGSDEQFF
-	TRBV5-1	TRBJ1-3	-	TGCGCCAGCAGCTGGGGTCCCCTAGGCTCTGGAAACACCATATATTTT	CASSWGPLGSGNTIYF
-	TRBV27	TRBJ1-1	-	TGTGCCAGCAGTTTACTGCCCGAGACTGAAGCTTTCTTT	CASSLLPETEAFF
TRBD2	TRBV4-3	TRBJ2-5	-	TGCGCCAGCAGCCAAGTGAGCGGGAGGGGAGAGACCCAGTACTTC	CASSQVSGRGETQYF
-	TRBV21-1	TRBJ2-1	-	TGTGCCAGCAGCAAAGCGAAGAGGGACAGGGAAACGTCGGTCGGGATCTTC	CASSKAKRDRETSVGIF
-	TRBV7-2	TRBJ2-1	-	TGTGCCAGCAGCCCCCCCCAGGCGAGAAGCTCCTACAATGAGCAGTTCTTC	CASSPPQARSSYNEQFF
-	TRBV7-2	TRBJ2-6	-	TGTGCCAGCAGCTTACAGAGCCGAAGCTCTGGGGCCAACGTCCTGACTTTC	CASSLQSRSSGANVLTF
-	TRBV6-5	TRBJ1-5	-	TGTGCCAGCACCAGGCGGACGACCCACAATCAGCCCCAGCATTTT	CASTRRTTHNQPQHF
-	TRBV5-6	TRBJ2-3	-	TGTGCCAGCAGCCTCGGCCCTAGCAGCACAGATACGCAGTATTTT	CASSLGPSSTDTQYF
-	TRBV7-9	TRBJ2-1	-	TGTGCCAGCAGCTTGGGGTTTTTCTCAACCTACAATGAGCAGTTCTTC	CASSLGFFSTYNEQFF
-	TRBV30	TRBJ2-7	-	TGTGCCTGGAATAGACAGCCCTACGAGCAGTACTTC	CAWNRQPYEQYF
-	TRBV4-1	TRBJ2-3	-	TGCGCCAGCAGCCAAGAACCCGTGGGAGTAGCAGATACGCAGTATTTT	CASSQEPVGVADTQYF
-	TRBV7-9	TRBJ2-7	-	TGTGCCAGCACCCTTACAGGGACCATCTACGAGCAGTACTTC	CASTLTGTIYEQYF
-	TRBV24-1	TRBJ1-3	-	TGTGCCACCAGTGAAAAGACTGGAAACACCATATATTTT	CATSEKTGNTIYF
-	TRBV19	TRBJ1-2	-	TGTGCCAGTAGTACGGGGGGGGTCGTGACTATGTTTGGCTACACCTTC	CASSTGGVVTMFGYTF
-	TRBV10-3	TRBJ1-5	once	TGTGCCATCAGTGAGTCAAGATTTATTGGTCAGCCCCAGCATTTT	CAISESRFIGQPQHF
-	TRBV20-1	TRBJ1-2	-	TGCAGTGCTAGTGGGCAGCCTTATGGCTACACCTTC	CSASGQPYGYTF
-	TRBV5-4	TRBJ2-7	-	TGTGCCAGCAGCTTGTTCCAGGGCAGTCCCTACTCCTACGAGCAGTACTTC	CASSLFQGSPYSYEQYF
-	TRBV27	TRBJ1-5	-	TGTGCCAGCGGCAGGGTAGAGCAGCCCCAGCATTTT	CASGRVEQPQHF
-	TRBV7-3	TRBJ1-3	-	TGTGCCAGCAGCTCAGGGCCAGGAAACACCATATATTTT	CASSSGPGNTIYF
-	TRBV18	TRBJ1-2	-	TGTGCCAGCTCACCCCAGTGGGCCAGCAGTGGCTACACCTTC	CASSPQWASSGYTF
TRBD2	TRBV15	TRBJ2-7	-	TGTGCCACCAGCAGTATCGGGAGCGGGGAGGTACTGTGGGAGCAGTACTTC	CATSSIGSGEVLWEQYF
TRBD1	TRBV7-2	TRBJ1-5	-	TGTGCCAGCAGCTGGGGACAGGGACCCAATCAGCCCCAGCATTTT	CASSWGQGPNQPQHF
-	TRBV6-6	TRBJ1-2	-	TGTGCCAGCACTTCGTCTCGGGGGCAGGTGCGGGGCTACACCTTC	CASTSSRGQVRGYTF
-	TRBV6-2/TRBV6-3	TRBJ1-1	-	TGTGCCAGCAGTTACACCCTAATGAACACTGAAGCTTTCTTT	CASSYTLMNTEAFF
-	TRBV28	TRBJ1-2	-	TGTGCCAGCAACTTACAGGGCCCTAACTATGGCTACACCTTC	CASNLQGPNYGYTF
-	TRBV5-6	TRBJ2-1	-	TGTGCCAGCAGCTTGGACCCAGTGTGGAATGAGCAGTTCTTC	CASSLDPVWNEQFF
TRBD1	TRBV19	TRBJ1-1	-	TGTGCCAGTAGTACAACAGACAGGGGTGAAGCTTTCTTT	CASSTTDRGEAFF
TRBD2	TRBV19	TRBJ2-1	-	TGTGCCAGTAGTGGACTAGCGGGAGTTCCGCAGTTCTTC	CASSGLAGVPQFF